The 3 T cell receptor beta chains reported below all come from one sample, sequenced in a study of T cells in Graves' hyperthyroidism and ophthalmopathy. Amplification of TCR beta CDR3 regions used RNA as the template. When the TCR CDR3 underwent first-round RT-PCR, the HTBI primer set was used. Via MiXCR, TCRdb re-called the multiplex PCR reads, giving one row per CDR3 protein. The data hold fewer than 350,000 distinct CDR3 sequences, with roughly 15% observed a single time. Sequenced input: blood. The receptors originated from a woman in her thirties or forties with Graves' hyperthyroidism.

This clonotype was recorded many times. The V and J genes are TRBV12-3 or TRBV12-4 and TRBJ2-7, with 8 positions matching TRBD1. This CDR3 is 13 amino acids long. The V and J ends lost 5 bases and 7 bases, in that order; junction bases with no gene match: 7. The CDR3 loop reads CASSIRGPREQYF. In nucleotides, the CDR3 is TGTGCCAGCAGTATCAGGGGGCCTCGGGAGCAGTACTTC.

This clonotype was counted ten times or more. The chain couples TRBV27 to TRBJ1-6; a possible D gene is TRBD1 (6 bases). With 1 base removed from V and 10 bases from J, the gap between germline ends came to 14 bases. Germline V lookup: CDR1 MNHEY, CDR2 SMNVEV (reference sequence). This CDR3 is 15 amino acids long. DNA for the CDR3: TGTGCCAGCAGTTTATTCGGGGGGGCGAGCTCACCCCTCCACTTT. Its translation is CASSLFGGASSPLHF.

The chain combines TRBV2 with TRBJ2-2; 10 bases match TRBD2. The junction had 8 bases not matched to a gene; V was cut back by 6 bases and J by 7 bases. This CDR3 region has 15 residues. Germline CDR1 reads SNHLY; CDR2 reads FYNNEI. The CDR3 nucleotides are TGTGCCAGCAGAGATACTAGCGGGAAGGGCGGGGAGCTGTTTTTT. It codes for CASRDTSGKGGELFF.